Described below is a single T cell receptor beta chain sequence and its context. The antigen remains unidentified. The data were taken from a study of T cell repertoires in cytomegalovirus infection. The overall study: Indications of both CMV infection and matching HLA type were provided by public TCR beta signatures. Study-wide points: Identification of carriers of CMV plus the relevant HLA was performed using cumulative public TCR beta family frequency. Dominant in the ex vivo response were TCR beta clonotypes restricted by HLA-C and specific for CMV.

TCRdb called the reads again in MiXCR, with one record for every CDR3 protein. Of around 740,000 distinct CDR3 sequences in the sample, less than 40% were seen once. Sequencing used PBMCs. This receptor was identified in a human donor in good health (CMV status not recorded). Some clones in this sample may be carry-over from other donors' samples.

DNA for the CDR3: TGTGCCAGCAGCCCGCTTCGGACAGGGGGAGGCGGGGAAAAACTGTTTTTT. It is translated as CASSPLRTGGGGEKLFF. This chain links TRBV11-2 with TRBJ1-4; TRBD1 agrees at 10 bases. Germline CDR1 and CDR2: SGHAT and FQNNGV. V was clipped by 5 bases and J by 8 bases; unmatched bases: 14. The CDR3 is made up of 17 amino acids.